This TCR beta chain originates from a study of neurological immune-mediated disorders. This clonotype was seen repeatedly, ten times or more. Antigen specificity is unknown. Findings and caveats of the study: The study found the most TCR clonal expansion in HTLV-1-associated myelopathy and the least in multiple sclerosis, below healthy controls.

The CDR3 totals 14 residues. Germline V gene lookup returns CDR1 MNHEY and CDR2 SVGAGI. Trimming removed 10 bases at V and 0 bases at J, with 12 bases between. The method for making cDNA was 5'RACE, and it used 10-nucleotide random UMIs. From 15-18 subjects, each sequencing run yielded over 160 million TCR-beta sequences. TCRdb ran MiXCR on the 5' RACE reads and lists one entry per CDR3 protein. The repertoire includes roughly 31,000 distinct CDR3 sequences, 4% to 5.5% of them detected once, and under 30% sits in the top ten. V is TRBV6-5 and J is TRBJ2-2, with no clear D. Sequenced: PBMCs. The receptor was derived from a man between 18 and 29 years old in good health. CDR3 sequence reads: CATTLTANTGELFF. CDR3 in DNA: TGTGCCACCACCCTTACAGCGAACACCGGGGAGCTGTTTTTT.